This T cell receptor beta chain was obtained from a study of chemoradiotherapy in HPV16-positive cancers. Findings of the study overall: Functional assays defining HPV-specific T cells used only a couple of HPV16-positive patients. For HPV16-positive patients, expanding HPV-responsive T cells associated with longer recurrence-free survival.

Over chemoradiotherapy, repertoires were sampled more than once. V lost 6 bases, J lost 3 bases, and 14 bases lay in between. CDR1 MNHEY and CDR2 SVGAGI come from the germline V gene. This CDR3 region has 14 residues. A word on this clone: Its target is unknown.

The assay was immunoSEQ multiplex PCR, and TCRdb's table has in-frame clones only and misses some. The sample includes some 2,700 clones, just over 75% seen only once; the top ten take approximately 6.3%. This receptor was taken from a human donor with HPV-associated anogenital cancer. V usage is TRBV6-5 and J usage is TRBJ1-2, with D possibly being TRBD1 (5 bases). Sequenced here: tumor tissue, sampled from a patient who underwent chemoradiotherapy. CDR3 amino acids: CASRTAEGHYGYTF. The CDR3 DNA is TGTGCCAGCAGGACGGCCGAGGGGCACTATGGCTACACCTTC.